These 8 T cell receptor beta chains came from one sample sequenced in a study of shared clonotypes between healthy human individuals. Only in-frame clones appear in the TCRdb table, and some are missing; sequencing was by immunoSEQ multiplex PCR. The sample contains 2.3 million or so clones, 85% to 95% of which appear only once. The sample comprised naive CD4+ T cells from PBMCs. Subset meaning: CD45RA+ positively selected. These TCRs come from a young man in good health. Some clones in this sample may be carry-over from other donors' samples.

This chain connects TRBV28 to TRBJ2-7; D is perhaps TRBD1 (5 bases). The CDR3 has 14 residues. V lost 3 bases to trimming and J lost 4 bases, with 13 bases between them. Germline CDR1 is MDHEN and CDR2 is SYDVKM. The CDR3 DNA is TGTGCCAGCAGTTTTCAGGGTCCCCCATACGAGCAGTACTTC. Protein sequence: CASSFQGPPYEQYF.

The chain employs TRBV27 and TRBJ2-7, with 7 nucleotides matching TRBD2. V shed 6 bases and J 0 bases; nucleotides not matched to a gene: 8. Germline loops: CDR1 MNHEY, CDR2 SMNVEV (reference sequence). The CDR3 covers 15 residues. Here the CDR3 DNA reads TGTGCCAGCAGGGGTCTAGCGGCCGGCTCCTACGAGCAGTACTTC. This codes for CASRGLAAGSYEQYF.

The chain has TRBV10-2 and TRBJ2-2; TRBD1 agrees at 7 bases. The CDR3 covers 16 residues. Trimming took 2 bases from V and 5 from J; bases not matched to a gene: 8. From germline, CDR1 is WSHSY and CDR2 SAAADI. In DNA form, the CDR3 reads TGCGCCAGCAGTGAGCGACAGGGTGTGGGGACCGGGGAGCTGTTTTTT. Translated, it gives CASSERQGVGTGELFF.

This rearrangement joins TRBV2 to TRBJ1-3; D not certain. The CDR3 contains 13 residues. V dropped 4 bases and J dropped 2 bases, with 6 bases sitting between them. From germline, CDR1 is SNHLY and CDR2 FYNNEI. CDR3 DNA sequence: TGTGCCAGCAGTGGTAATGCTGGAAACACCATATATTTT. Its protein is CASSGNAGNTIYF.

This chain uses TRBV27 with TRBJ2-7; D possibly corresponds to TRBD1 (6 bases). The CDR3 covers 13 residues. Germline V gene sequence: CDR1 MNHEY, CDR2 SMNVEV (reference sequence). V gave up 6 bases and J gave up 5 bases, with 14 bases separating them. In DNA form, the CDR3 reads TGTGCCAGCAGGGCGACAGGTAATCACGAGCAGTACTTC. It encodes CASRATGNHEQYF.

Points on this clone: Other DNA sequences in the sample encode the same CDR3. The rearrangement joins TRBV5-4 to TRBJ2-1, with a possible D match to TRBD2 (5 bases). There are 15 residues in the CDR3. Trimming removed 5 bases from V and 6 bases from J, with 18 bases in between. Per germline, CDR1 SGHNT and CDR2 YYREEE (reference sequence). The CDR3 reads CASRSTINLGNEQFF. For the CDR3, the DNA is TGTGCCAGCAGGTCGACTATAAATCTGGGCAATGAGCAGTTCTTC.

The gene calls are TRBV18 and TRBJ2-2, with D possibly being TRBD2 (5 bases). Trimming cost V 3 bases and J 4 bases, with 6 bases left between them. The CDR3 covers 13 residues. Per the germline V gene, CDR1 is KGHSH and CDR2 is LQKENI. CDR3 sequence reads: CASSPSATGELFF. CDR3 bases: TGTGCCAGCTCACCTAGCGCCACCGGGGAGCTGTTTTTT.

The chain employs TRBV7-3 and TRBJ1-2; the D gene is possibly TRBD1 (5 bases). Germline V gene data show CDR1 as SGHTA and CDR2 as FQGTGA. Trimming left V 2 bases short and J 4 bases short, with 14 bases between. The CDR3 loop spans 15 amino acids. The CDR3 loop is CASSLASGKSYGYTF. DNA for the CDR3: TGTGCCAGCAGCTTAGCGTCAGGGAAGTCCTATGGCTACACCTTC.